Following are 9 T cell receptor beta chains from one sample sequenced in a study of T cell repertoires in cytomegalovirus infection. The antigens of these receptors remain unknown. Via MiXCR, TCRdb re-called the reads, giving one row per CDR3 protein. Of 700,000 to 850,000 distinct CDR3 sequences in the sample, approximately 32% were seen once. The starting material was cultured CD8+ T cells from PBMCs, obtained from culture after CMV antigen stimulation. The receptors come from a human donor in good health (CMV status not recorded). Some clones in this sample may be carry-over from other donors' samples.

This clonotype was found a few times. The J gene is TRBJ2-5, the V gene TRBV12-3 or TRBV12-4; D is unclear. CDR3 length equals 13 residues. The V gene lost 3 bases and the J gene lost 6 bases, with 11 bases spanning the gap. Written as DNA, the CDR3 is TGTGCCAGCAGTTTTTTCCCTGAAAAGACCCAGTACTTC. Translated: CASSFFPEKTQYF.

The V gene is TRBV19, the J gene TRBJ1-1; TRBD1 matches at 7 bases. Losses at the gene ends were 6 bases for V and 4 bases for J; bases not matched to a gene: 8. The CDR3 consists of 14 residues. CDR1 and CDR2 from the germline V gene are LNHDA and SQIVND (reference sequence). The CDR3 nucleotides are TGTGCCAGTAGACCGGGACAGACTATCACTGAAGCTTTCTTT. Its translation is CASRPGQTITEAFF.

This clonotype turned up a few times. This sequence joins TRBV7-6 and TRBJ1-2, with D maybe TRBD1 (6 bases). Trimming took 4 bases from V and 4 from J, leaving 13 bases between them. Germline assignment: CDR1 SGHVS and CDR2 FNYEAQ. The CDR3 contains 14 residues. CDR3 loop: CASSSWGGAYGYTF. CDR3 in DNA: TGTGCCAGCAGCTCCTGGGGGGGCGCCTATGGCTACACCTTC.

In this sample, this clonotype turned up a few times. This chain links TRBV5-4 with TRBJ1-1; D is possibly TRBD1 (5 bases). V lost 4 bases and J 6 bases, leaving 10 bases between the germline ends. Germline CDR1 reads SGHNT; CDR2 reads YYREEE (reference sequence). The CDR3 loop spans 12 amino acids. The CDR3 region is CASSRQLSEAFF. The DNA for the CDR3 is TGTGCCAGCAGCCGACAGCTATCTGAAGCTTTCTTT.

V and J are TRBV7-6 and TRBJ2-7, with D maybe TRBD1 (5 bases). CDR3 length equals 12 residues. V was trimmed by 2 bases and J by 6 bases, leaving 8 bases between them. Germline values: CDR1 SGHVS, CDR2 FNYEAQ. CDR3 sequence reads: CASSLKGVEQYF. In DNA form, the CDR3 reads TGTGCCAGCAGCTTAAAAGGGGTCGAGCAGTACTTC.

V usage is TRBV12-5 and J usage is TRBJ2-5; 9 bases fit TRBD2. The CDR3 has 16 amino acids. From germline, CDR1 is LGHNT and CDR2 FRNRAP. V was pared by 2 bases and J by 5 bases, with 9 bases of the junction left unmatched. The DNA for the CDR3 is TGTGCTAGTGGTTTGAGTTTAGCGGGGGAGGTTGAGACCCAGTACTTC. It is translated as CASGLSLAGEVETQYF. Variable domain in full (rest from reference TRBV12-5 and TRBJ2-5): DARVTQTPRHKVTEMGQEVTMRCQPILGHNTVFWYRQTMMQGLELLAYFRNRAPLDDSGMPKDRFSAEMPDATLATLKIQPSEPRDSAVYFCASGLSLAGEVETQYFGPGTRLLVL.

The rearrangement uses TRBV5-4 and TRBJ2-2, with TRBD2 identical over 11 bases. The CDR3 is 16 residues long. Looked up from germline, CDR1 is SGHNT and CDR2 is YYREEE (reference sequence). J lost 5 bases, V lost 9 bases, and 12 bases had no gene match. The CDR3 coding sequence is TGTGCCATCCTACCTCTAGCGGGGGGTAGAACCGGGGAGCTGTTTTTT. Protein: CAILPLAGGRTGELFF.

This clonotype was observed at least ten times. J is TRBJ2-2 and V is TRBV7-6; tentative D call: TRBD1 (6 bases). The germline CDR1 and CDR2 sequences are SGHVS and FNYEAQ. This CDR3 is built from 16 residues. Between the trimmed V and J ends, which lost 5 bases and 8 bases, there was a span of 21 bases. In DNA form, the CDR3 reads TGTGCCAGCAGCCCCGGTGGGGGCGCCGGCGGTGGGGAGCTGTTTTTT. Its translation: CASSPGGGAGGGELFF.

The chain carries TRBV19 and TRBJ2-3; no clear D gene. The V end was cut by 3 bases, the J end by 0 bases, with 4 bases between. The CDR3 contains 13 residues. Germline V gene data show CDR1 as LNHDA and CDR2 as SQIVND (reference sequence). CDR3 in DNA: TGTGCCAGTAGTATGACTAGCACAGATACGCAGTATTTT. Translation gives CASSMTSTDTQYF.